The clone carrying this T cell receptor beta chain was seen only once. Antigen specificity is unknown. PCR employed 60 Vbeta and 13 Jbeta primers. This table comes from immunoSEQ multiplex PCR, and its TCRdb copy is limited to in-frame clones, with some not included. The sample has about 150,000 clones; around 78% are singletons. The data stem from a study of cytomegalovirus exposure and HLA in healthy donors. Findings and caveats of the study: About 87% or about 30% of the time was how often most TCR beta V segments were productive, according to an earlier analysis. The study labeled 180 or so TCR beta chains cytomegalovirus-associated.

Deletions cut 2 bases from V and 7 bases from J, with 6 bases between. The CDR3 is 11 amino acids. CDR1 is SQVTM and CDR2 is ANQGSEA in the germline V gene. This chain uses TRBV29-1 with TRBJ2-1; D is uncertain. The sequence was obtained from a man between 40 and 49 years old in good health and CMV-seronegative. Sequences were obtained from PBMCs. The CDR3 DNA follows: TGCAGCGTTGAAATTTATAATGAGCAGTTCTTC. This codes for CSVEIYNEQFF.